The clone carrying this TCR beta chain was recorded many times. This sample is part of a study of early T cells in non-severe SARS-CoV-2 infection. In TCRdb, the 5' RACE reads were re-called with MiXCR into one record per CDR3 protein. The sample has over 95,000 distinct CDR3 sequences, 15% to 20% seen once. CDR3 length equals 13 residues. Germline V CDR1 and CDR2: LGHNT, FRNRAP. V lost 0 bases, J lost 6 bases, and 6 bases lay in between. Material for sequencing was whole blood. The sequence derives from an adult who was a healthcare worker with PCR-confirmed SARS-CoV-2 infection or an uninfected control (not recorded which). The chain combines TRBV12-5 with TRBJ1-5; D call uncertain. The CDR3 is CASGLVISQPQHF. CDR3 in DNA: TGTGCTAGTGGTTTGGTAATCTCTCAGCCCCAGCATTTT.